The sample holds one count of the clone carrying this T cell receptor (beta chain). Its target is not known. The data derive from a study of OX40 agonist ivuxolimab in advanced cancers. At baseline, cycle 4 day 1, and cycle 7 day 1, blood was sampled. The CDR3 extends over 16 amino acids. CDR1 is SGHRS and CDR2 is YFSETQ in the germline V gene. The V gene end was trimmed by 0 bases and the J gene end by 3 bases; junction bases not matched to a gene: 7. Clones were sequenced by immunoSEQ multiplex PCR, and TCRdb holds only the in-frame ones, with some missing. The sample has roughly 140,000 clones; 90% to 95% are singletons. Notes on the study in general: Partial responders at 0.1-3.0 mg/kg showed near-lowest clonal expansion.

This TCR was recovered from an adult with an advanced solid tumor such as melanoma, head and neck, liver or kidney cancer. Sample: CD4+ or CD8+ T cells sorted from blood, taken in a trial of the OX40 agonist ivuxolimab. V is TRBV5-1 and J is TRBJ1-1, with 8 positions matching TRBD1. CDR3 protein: CASSLASGGADTEAFF. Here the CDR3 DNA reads TGCGCCAGCAGCTTGGCTTCAGGGGGCGCAGACACTGAAGCTTTCTTT.